Following are 29 T cell receptor beta chains from one sample sequenced in a study of blood T cell repertoires in COVID-19. Clones were sequenced by immunoSEQ multiplex PCR, and TCRdb holds only the in-frame ones, with some missing. The sample lists 85,000 to 120,000 clones, nearly 90% occurring once. The specimen was peripheral blood. The receptors were sampled from a man aged 50 or older with active COVID-19.

The chain combines TRBV7-9 with TRBJ1-1, with a weak D call TRBD1 (6 bases). Germline V CDR1 and CDR2: SEHNR, FQNEAQ (reference sequence). This CDR3 has 13 amino acids. Trimming left V 3 bases short and J 1 base short, with 6 bases between. In nucleotides, the CDR3 is TGTGCCAGCAGCTTGGGACAGAACACTGAAGCTTTCTTT. It specifies CASSLGQNTEAFF. Based on the CDR3 plus reference TRBV7-9 and TRBJ1-1, the full variable domain is DTGVSQNPRHKITKRGQNVTFRCDPISEHNRLYWYRQTLGQGPEFLTYFQNEAQLEKSRLLSDRFSAERPKGSFSTLEIQRTEQGDSAMYLCASSLGQNTEAFFGQGTRLTVV.

The rearrangement joins TRBV6-5 to TRBJ2-3; 7 nucleotides agree with TRBD1. Losses at the gene ends were 7 bases for V and 2 bases for J; bases not matched to a gene: 9. The CDR3 sequence is 15 residues long. Germline lookup yields CDR1 MNHEY and CDR2 SVGAGI. CDR3 bases: TGTGCCAGCAAAATCCGGGACAGATCCACAGATACGCAGTATTTT. It encodes CASKIRDRSTDTQYF.

The chain is built from TRBV11-2 and TRBJ1-6; D gene ambiguous. Germline values: CDR1 SGHAT, CDR2 FQNNGV. V lost 5 bases, J lost 0 bases, and 17 bases lay in between. This CDR3 comprises 18 residues. This CDR3 is CASSLRGPLSSYNSPLHF. CDR3 sequence (DNA): TGTGCCAGCAGCCTTAGAGGTCCCTTGAGCTCCTATAATTCACCCCTCCACTTT.

V usage is TRBV15 and J usage is TRBJ2-7; 9 bases map to TRBD2. Germline CDR1 and CDR2: LNHNV and YYDKDF (reference sequence). With V trimmed by 6 bases and J by 1 base, 4 bases remained unmatched. The CDR3 is made up of 14 amino acids. The CDR3 bases are TGTGCCACCAGGGCGGGGGGGCCGTCCTACGAGCAGTACTTC. Protein sequence: CATRAGGPSYEQYF.

V usage is TRBV7-9 and J usage is TRBJ1-2; D is ambiguous. The V gene's germline CDR1 is SEHNR and CDR2 FQNEAQ (reference sequence). The germline V and J ends were trimmed by 5 bases and 1 base, with 5 bases remaining between them. This CDR3 contains 12 residues. The CDR3 region is CASSQINYGYTF. The DNA for the CDR3 is TGTGCCAGCAGCCAAATTAACTATGGCTACACCTTC.

The genes are TRBV5-5 and TRBJ1-2; 10 positions agree with TRBD1. Germline trimming cut 7 bases from V and 5 bases from J; bases unmatched to any gene: 8. Germline V lookup: CDR1 SGHKS, CDR2 YYEKEE (reference sequence). The CDR3 runs 14 residues. The CDR3 reads CASGLGTGDYGYTF. The CDR3 nucleotides are TGTGCCAGCGGACTGGGGACAGGGGATTATGGCTACACCTTC.

The chain uses TRBV18 and TRBJ2-1, with TRBD2 matching 10 bases. CDR1 and CDR2 (germline): KGHSH, LQKENI. The V gene end was trimmed by 3 bases and the J gene end by 9 bases; junction bases not matched to a gene: 2. The CDR3 extends over 13 amino acids. CDR3 region: CASSPSGGFEQFF. The CDR3, as DNA: TGTGCCAGCTCACCTAGCGGGGGGTTTGAGCAGTTCTTC.

V is TRBV4-2 and J is TRBJ2-1, with D possibly TRBD1 on 7 matching bases. Germline V gene sequence: CDR1 LGHNA, CDR2 YNFKEQ. The CDR3 has 12 amino acids. V lost 5 bases and J lost 10, with 12 bases in between. CDR3 region: CASSSGGYEQFF. In DNA form, the CDR3 reads TGTGCCAGCAGCTCAGGGGGGTACGAGCAGTTCTTC.

This clone has a handful of counts. The chain joins TRBV12-3 or TRBV12-4 to TRBJ1-2, with no clear D. Trimming took off 3 bases at V and 10 bases at J, with 12 bases between the two ends. CDR3 length: 12 residues. The CDR3 here is CASSLSRVDYTF. The CDR3 DNA reads as TGTGCCAGCAGTTTGTCTCGGGTTGACTACACCTTC.

This chain joins TRBV5-1 and TRBJ2-2; 11 positions agree with TRBD2. Germline CDR1 is SGHRS and CDR2 is YFSETQ. Trimming took 5 bases from V and 4 from J; bases not matched to a gene: 7. This CDR3 has 16 residues. CDR3 in DNA: TGCGCCAGCAGGTCCTTTAGCGGGGGGGCCACCGGGGAGCTGTTTTTT. Residues: CASRSFSGGATGELFF. The full variable domain, its missing parts supplied by reference TRBV5-1 and TRBJ2-2, is KAGVTQTPRYLIKTRGQQVTLSCSPISGHRSVSWYQQTPGQGLQFLFEYFSETQRNKGNFPGRFSGRQFSNSRSEMNVSTLELGDSALYLCASRSFSGGATGELFFGEGSRLTVL.

This sequence joins TRBV27 and TRBJ2-1; D might be TRBD1 (6 bases). Germline assignment: CDR1 MNHEY and CDR2 SMNVEV (reference sequence). This CDR3 is built from 11 residues. V was cut by 10 bases and J by 4 bases, with 8 bases left in between. The CDR3 DNA reads as TGTGCCACCGGACAGTACAATGAGCAGTTCTTC. Amino acids: CATGQYNEQFF.

J is TRBJ2-7 and V is TRBV2, with D tentatively TRBD1 (5 bases). Deletions cut 6 bases from V and 0 bases from J, with 12 bases between. Germline-derived CDR1 and CDR2 are SNHLY and FYNNEI. The length of the CDR3 is 14 residues. The chain's CDR3 is CASRQTVLSYEQYF. Written as DNA, the CDR3 is TGTGCCAGCAGGCAGACAGTCCTCTCCTACGAGCAGTACTTC.

The rearrangement joins TRBV11-2 to TRBJ2-7, with 12 bases aligning to TRBD2. The germline CDR1 and CDR2 sequences are SGHAT and FQNNGV. The ends lost 5 bases at V and 7 bases at J; junction bases unmatched: 6. CDR3 length equals 14 residues. CDR3 sequence reads: CASSTLAGGHEQYF. CDR3 DNA sequence: TGTGCCAGCAGCACCCTAGCGGGGGGGCATGAGCAGTACTTC. Based on the CDR3 plus reference TRBV11-2 and TRBJ2-7, the full variable domain is EAGVAQSPRYKIIEKRQSVAFWCNPISGHATLYWYQQILGQGPKLLIQFQNNGVVDDSQLPKDRFSAERLKGVDSTLKIQPAKLEDSAVYLCASSTLAGGHEQYFGPGTRLTVT.

The V call is TRBV7-3, the J call TRBJ1-1; D might be TRBD1 (5 bases). V lost 2 bases and J 0 bases, leaving 7 bases between the germline ends. The V gene's germline CDR1 is SGHTA and CDR2 FQGTGA. This CDR3 has 14 amino acids. The CDR3 DNA sequence: TGTGCCAGCAGCTTAGTAGGGGTGAACACTGAAGCTTTCTTT. Protein sequence: CASSLVGVNTEAFF.

This chain connects TRBV9 to TRBJ2-7, with TRBD1 identical over 8 bases. Germline V gives CDR1 SGDLS, CDR2 YYNGEE. The length of the CDR3 is 14 residues. V gave up 2 bases and J gave up 2 bases; unmatched junction bases: 3. Here the CDR3 DNA reads TGTGCCAGCAGCGTGGCCAGGGGGCCCTACGAGCAGTACTTC. It translates to CASSVARGPYEQYF.

Details on this clone: At one end, the junction sequence differs from germline, possibly due to a read error. This specimen includes other DNA sequences encoding the same CDR3. CDR3 in DNA: TGTGCCAGCAGCTTACGGGGTTTCACAGATACACAGTATTTT. This translates into CASSLRGFTDTQYF. This chain links TRBV11-2 with TRBJ2-3, with a possible D match to TRBD2 (5 bases). The CDR3 sequence is 14 residues long. The V gene's germline CDR1 is SGHAT and CDR2 FQNNGV. Filled out from reference TRBV11-2 and TRBJ2-3, the complete variable domain reads EAGVAQSPRYKIIEKRQSVAFWCNPISGHATLYWYQQILGQGPKLLIQFQNNGVVDDSQLPKDRFSAERLKGVDSTLKIQPAKLEDSAVYLCASSLRGFTDTQYFGPGTRLTVL.

This chain links TRBV5-1 with TRBJ1-2, with TRBD1 matching over 9 bases. After removal of 7 bases from V and 2 bases from J, the junction contained 3 bases not matched to a gene. The CDR3 extends over 13 amino acids. CDR1 and CDR2 (germline): SGHRS, YFSETQ. Here the CDR3 DNA reads TGCGCCAGCGGCGGGACAGGGAACTATGGCTACACCTTC. It encodes CASGGTGNYGYTF. Variable domain in full (rest from reference TRBV5-1 and TRBJ1-2): KAGVTQTPRYLIKTRGQQVTLSCSPISGHRSVSWYQQTPGQGLQFLFEYFSETQRNKGNFPGRFSGRQFSNSRSEMNVSTLELGDSALYLCASGGTGNYGYTFGSGTRLTVV.

The genes are TRBV9 and TRBJ1-3; D uncertain. CDR1 is SGDLS, CDR2 YYNGEE, per germline. Trimming left V 0 bases short and J 0 bases short, with 7 bases between. The CDR3 loop spans 15 amino acids. CDR3 DNA: TGTGCCAGCAGCGTAGTATATAGCTCTGGAAACACCATATATTTT. Amino acid sequence: CASSVVYSSGNTIYF.

The chain joins TRBV5-4 to TRBJ1-6, with 7 positions matching TRBD1. J gave up 12 bases and V 0 bases, and 9 bases lay outside the gene matches. Per germline, CDR1 SGHNT and CDR2 YYREEE (reference sequence). CDR3 length equals 15 residues. In DNA, the CDR3 is TGTGCCAGCAGCTTGGAGACAGGGAGCAGAGTACCCCTCCACTTT. Amino acid sequence: CASSLETGSRVPLHF.

This chain uses TRBV7-2 with TRBJ1-5; a weak D match, TRBD1 (5 bases). Trimming pared 1 base from V and 9 bases from J, leaving 7 bases between. CDR3 length equals 12 residues. Germline CDR1 is SGHTA and CDR2 is FQGNSA. The CDR3 DNA is TGTGCCAGCAGCTTAGGGGGCGGGCCCCAGCATTTT. Protein sequence: CASSLGGGPQHF.

V and J are TRBV16 and TRBJ1-1; no firm D call. The CDR3 has 15 amino acids. V lost 0 bases and J 0 bases, leaving 8 bases between the germline ends. Germline CDR1 reads KGHSY; CDR2 reads FQNENV. The CDR3 nucleotides are TGTGCCAGCAGCCAATCGGCTGGAGTGAACACTGAAGCTTTCTTT. The encoded protein is CASSQSAGVNTEAFF.

This chain connects TRBV18 to TRBJ1-1; D gene ambiguous. CDR1 is KGHSH, CDR2 LQKENI, per germline. This CDR3 is 13 amino acids long. V was pared by 6 bases and J by 2 bases, with 10 bases between. The CDR3, as DNA: TGTGCCAGCTCGCTTGACAAAAACACTGAAGCTTTCTTT. Its translation is CASSLDKNTEAFF.

The CDR3 DNA reads as TGTGCCACCAGTGATTTGGGACAGGGAGAGAATGAGCAGTTCTTC. Translating gives CATSDLGQGENEQFF. This sequence joins TRBV24-1 and TRBJ2-1; 8 bases map to TRBD1. V shed 0 bases and J 7 bases; nucleotides not matched to a gene: 4. The CDR3 consists of 15 residues. Looked up from germline, CDR1 is KGHDR and CDR2 is SFDVKD.

In this sample, this clone turned up once. The CDR3 here is CASSFRGGYEADTQYF. CDR3 nucleotide sequence: TGTGCCAGCAGCTTCCGAGGGGGCTATGAGGCAGATACGCAGTATTTT. The rearrangement links TRBV7-8 to TRBJ2-3, with 7 bases identical to TRBD1. Trimming cost V 3 bases and J 4 bases; bases outside gene matches: 10. Germline loops: CDR1 SGHVS, CDR2 FQNEAQ. This CDR3 has 16 residues.

The chain is built from TRBV2 and TRBJ2-7; 9 bases match TRBD2. The CDR3 spans 16 residues. Germline V gene sequence: CDR1 SNHLY, CDR2 FYNNEI. The V segment lost 3 bases and the J segment 4 bases; nucleotides outside the gene matches: 10. The CDR3 DNA reads TGTGCCAGCAGTGAGAGGCGGGGGGGTATTCGATACGAGCAGTACTTC. Encoded protein: CASSERRGGIRYEQYF.

The CDR3 DNA is TGTGCCAGTAGTTCTCCCGCAGGAAGGTCATCCTATAATTCACCCCTCCACTTT. It translates to CASSSPAGRSSYNSPLHF. This chain links TRBV19 with TRBJ1-6; D gene unclear. In germline, CDR1 is LNHDA, CDR2 SQIVND (reference sequence). V was pared by 5 bases and J by 1 base, with 18 bases between. The CDR3 is 18 residues long. The whole variable domain, filled in from reference TRBV19 and TRBJ1-6, reads DGGITQSPKYLFRKEGQNVTLSCEQNLNHDAMYWYRQDPGQGLRLIYYSQIVNDFQKGDIAEGYSVSREKKESFPLTVTSAQKNPTAFYLCASSSPAGRSSYNSPLHFGNGTRLTVT.

About this clone itself: In the same sample, other DNA sequences code for this CDR3. This chain connects TRBV2 to TRBJ2-3; D unclear. The germline V gene has CDR1 SNHLY and CDR2 FYNNEI. This CDR3 is built from 14 residues. V was pared by 3 bases and J by 2 bases, with 9 bases between. CDR3 DNA: TGTGCCAGCAGTGATGGGCTACTCACAGATACGCAGTATTTT. It yields the protein CASSDGLLTDTQYF.

The rearrangement uses TRBV7-9 and TRBJ1-1, with 7 bases that match TRBD1. CDR3 length equals 17 residues. J gave up 0 bases and V 5 bases, and 12 bases lay outside the gene matches. Germline lookup yields CDR1 SEHNR and CDR2 FQNEAQ (reference sequence). As DNA, the CDR3 is TGTGCCAGCAGCCGAGGAGCAGGGGGTTTAATGAACACTGAAGCTTTCTTT. It encodes CASSRGAGGLMNTEAFF.

The CDR3 is CASSLSIEQFF. CDR3 nucleotides: TGTGCCAGCAGCCTAAGCATTGAGCAGTTCTTC. The genes are TRBV12-3 or TRBV12-4 and TRBJ2-1; D ambiguous. This CDR3 contains 11 residues. V lost 6 bases, J lost 9 bases, and 9 bases lay in between.